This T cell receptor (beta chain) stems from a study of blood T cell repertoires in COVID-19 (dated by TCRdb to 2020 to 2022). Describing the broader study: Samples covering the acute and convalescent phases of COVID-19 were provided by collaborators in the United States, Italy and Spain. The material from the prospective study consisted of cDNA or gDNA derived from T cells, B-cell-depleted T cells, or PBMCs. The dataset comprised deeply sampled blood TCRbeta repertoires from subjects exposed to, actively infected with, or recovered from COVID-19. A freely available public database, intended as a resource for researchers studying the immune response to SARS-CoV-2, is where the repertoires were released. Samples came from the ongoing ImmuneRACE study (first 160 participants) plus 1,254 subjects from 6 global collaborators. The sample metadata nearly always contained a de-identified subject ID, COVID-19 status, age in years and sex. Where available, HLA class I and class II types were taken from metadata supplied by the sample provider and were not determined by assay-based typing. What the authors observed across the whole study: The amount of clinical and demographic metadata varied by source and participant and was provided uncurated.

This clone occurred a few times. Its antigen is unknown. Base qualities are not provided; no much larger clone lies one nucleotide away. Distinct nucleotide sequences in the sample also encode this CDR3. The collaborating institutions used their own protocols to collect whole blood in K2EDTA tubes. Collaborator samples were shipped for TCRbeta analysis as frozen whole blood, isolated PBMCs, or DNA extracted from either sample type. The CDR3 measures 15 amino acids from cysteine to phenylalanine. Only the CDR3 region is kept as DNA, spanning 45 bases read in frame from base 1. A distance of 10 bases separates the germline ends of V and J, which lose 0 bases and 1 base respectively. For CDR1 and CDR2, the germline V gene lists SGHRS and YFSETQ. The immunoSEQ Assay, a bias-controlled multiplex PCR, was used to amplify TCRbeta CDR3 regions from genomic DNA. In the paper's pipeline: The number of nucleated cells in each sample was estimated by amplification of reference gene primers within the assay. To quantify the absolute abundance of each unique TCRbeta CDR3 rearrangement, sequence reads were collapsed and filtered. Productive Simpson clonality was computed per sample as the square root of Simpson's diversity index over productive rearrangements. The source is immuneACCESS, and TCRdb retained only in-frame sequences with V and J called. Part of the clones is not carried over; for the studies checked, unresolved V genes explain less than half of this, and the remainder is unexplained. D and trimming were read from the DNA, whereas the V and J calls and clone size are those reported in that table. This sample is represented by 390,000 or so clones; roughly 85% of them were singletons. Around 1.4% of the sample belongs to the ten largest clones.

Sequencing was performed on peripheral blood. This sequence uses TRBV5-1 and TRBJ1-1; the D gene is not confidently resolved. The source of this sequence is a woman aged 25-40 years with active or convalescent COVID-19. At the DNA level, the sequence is TGCGCCAGCAGCTTGGGAGTAGGAGGGAACACTGAAGCTTTCTTT. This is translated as CASSLGVGGNTEAFF. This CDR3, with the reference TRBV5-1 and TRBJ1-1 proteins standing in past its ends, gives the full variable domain KAGVTQTPRYLIKTRGQQVTLSCSPISGHRSVSWYQQTPGQGLQFLFEYFSETQRNKGNFPGRFSGRQFSNSRSEMNVSTLELGDSALYLCASSLGVGGNTEAFFGQGTRLTVV.